Presented here are 27 T cell receptor beta chains from one specimen sequenced in a study of blood T cell repertoires in COVID-19 (TCRdb year 2020). Library preparation used the immunoSEQ multiplex PCR assay. The table was pulled from immuneACCESS by TCRdb, which kept in-frame rearrangements only. Such tables lose some clones; where checked, under half of the loss comes from unresolved V genes, and the rest has no known cause. The sample table holds 72,000 or so clones, of which roughly 77% were seen once. Around 9.2% of the sample is in the top ten clones. The sequencing sample was made of peripheral blood. The origin of the receptors is a human donor in a cohort sampled during active COVID-19.

This clone was counted a single time. The rearrangement uses TRBV30 and TRBJ2-3; D gene uncertain. Germline V gene data show CDR1 as GTSNPN and CDR2 as SVGIG (reference sequence). This CDR3 is built from 15 residues. Trimming took off 4 bases at V and 6 bases at J, with 20 bases between the two ends. CDR3 loop: CAWTSNSPARDTQYF. The CDR3 DNA follows: TGTGCCTGGACATCAAATAGCCCCGCGAGGGATACGCAGTATTTT.

The chain's CDR3 is CSFGVADYNEQFF. The CDR3 DNA follows: TGCAGCTTTGGGGTAGCGGACTACAATGAGCAGTTCTTC. The genes are TRBV29-1 and TRBJ2-1; D is possibly TRBD2 (6 bases). Per germline, CDR1 SQVTM and CDR2 ANQGSEA. This CDR3 has 13 amino acids. The V and J ends lost 8 bases and 3 bases respectively, with 14 bases between them.

V and J are TRBV6-6 and TRBJ2-7; 7 bases match TRBD2. Trimming cost V 4 bases and J 2 bases; bases outside gene matches: 8. This CDR3 contains 15 residues. Germline CDR1 MNHNY, CDR2 SVGAGI (reference sequence). CDR3 in amino acids: CASSLLSGLTYEQYF. The CDR3, as DNA: TGTGCCAGCAGTTTACTTAGCGGGTTAACCTACGAGCAGTACTTC.

V gene TRBV28 combines with J gene TRBJ1-6, with 9 bases aligning to TRBD1. This CDR3 contains 17 residues. The germline V gene encodes CDR1 MDHEN and CDR2 SYDVKM. Losses at the gene ends were 5 bases for V and 9 bases for J; bases not matched to a gene: 14. The CDR3 DNA reads TGTGCCAGCAGTCTCCTAACCGGGACAGGGATTTCTTCACCCCTCCACTTT. It yields the protein CASSLLTGTGISSPLHF.

A few counts support this clone. This chain uses TRBV7-3 with TRBJ1-5; 9 positions match TRBD1. V lost 6 bases to trimming and J lost 3 bases; unmatched junction nucleotides: 6. The CDR3 spans 15 residues. CDR1 SGHTA and CDR2 FQGTGA come from the germline V gene. The CDR3 nucleotides are TGTGCCAGCAGGTACAGGGGGCATGTCAATCAGCCCCAGCATTTT. This gives the protein CASRYRGHVNQPQHF. The full variable domain, rest sourced from reference TRBV7-3 and TRBJ1-5, is GAGVSQTPSNKVTEKGKYVELRCDPISGHTALYWYRQSLGQGPEFLIYFQGTGAADDSGLPNDRFFAVRPEGSVSTLKIQRTERGDSAVYLCASRYRGHVNQPQHFGDGTRLSIL.

V is TRBV5-6 and J is TRBJ1-5; D unclear. The CDR3 runs to 14 residues. V was trimmed by 0 bases and J by 3 bases, leaving 7 bases between them. CDR1 and CDR2 (germline): SGHDT, YYEEEE. The DNA for the CDR3 is TGTGCCAGCAGCTTGGGAGGCGTCAATCAGCCCCAGCATTTT. This sequence encodes CASSLGGVNQPQHF.

This clone has just one count. The CDR3 region has the DNA TGTGCCAGCGGCTCGAGCGGGAACACCGGGGAGCTGTTTTTT. Amino acid sequence: CASGSSGNTGELFF. The V call is TRBV13, the J call TRBJ2-2; weak D call: TRBD2 (5 bases). CDR3 size: 14 residues. Germline values: CDR1 PRHDT, CDR2 FYEKMQ (reference sequence). The V gene lost 8 bases and the J gene lost 1 base, with 11 bases spanning the gap.

The chain links TRBV5-4 to TRBJ1-6; D perhaps matches TRBD1 (5 bases). Germline loops: CDR1 SGHNT, CDR2 YYREEE (reference sequence). V dropped 0 bases and J dropped 8 bases, with 12 bases sitting between them. The CDR3 is made up of 15 amino acids. The CDR3 spells CASSLGGIGDSPLHF. The CDR3 DNA is TGTGCCAGCAGCTTGGGGGGCATTGGGGATTCACCCCTCCACTTT.

This rearrangement joins TRBV19 to TRBJ1-2; TRBD1 matches at 11 bases. CDR3 length: 15 amino acids. From germline, CDR1 is LNHDA and CDR2 SQIVND (reference sequence). With V trimmed by 6 bases and J by 0 bases, 3 bases remained unmatched. The CDR3 nucleotides read TGTGCCAGTAGAAGGACAGGGGGCACTAACTATGGCTACACCTTC. Translation: CASRRTGGTNYGYTF.

The chain is built from TRBV18 and TRBJ1-5, with D perhaps matching TRBD1 (6 bases). This CDR3 has 16 residues. Germline assignment: CDR1 KGHSH and CDR2 LQKENI. V dropped 1 base and J dropped 2 bases, with 12 bases sitting between them. DNA for the CDR3: TGTGCCAGCTCACCACGGGCAGGGGATGGCAATCAGCCCCAGCATTTT. This translates into CASSPRAGDGNQPQHF.

This rearrangement joins TRBV11-2 to TRBJ1-1; D unclear. Between the trimmed V and J ends, which lost 6 bases and 6 bases, there was a span of 11 bases. Germline CDR1 and CDR2: SGHAT and FQNNGV. There are 12 residues in the CDR3. The CDR3 nucleotides are TGTGCCAGCAGTCAAATACTCGCTGAAGCTTTCTTT. Translating it yields CASSQILAEAFF.

The chain combines TRBV4-1 with TRBJ1-2; 8 bases fit TRBD1. Germline CDR1 reads MGHRA; CDR2 reads YSYEKL. The CDR3 spans 14 residues. V was clipped by 0 bases and J by 4 bases; unmatched bases: 1. DNA of the CDR3: TGCGCCAGCAGCCAAGAAACAGGGGGCTATGGCTACACCTTC. It translates to CASSQETGGYGYTF.

This chain uses TRBV7-2 with TRBJ1-1, with D unresolved. V lost 3 bases and J lost 5, with 19 bases in between. The length of the CDR3 is 16 residues. CDR1 is SGHTA and CDR2 is FQGNSA in the germline V gene. CDR3 coding DNA: TGTGCCAGCAGCTTTTCCGGGTCAACCCTGGGTACTGAAGCTTTCTTT. Translation: CASSFSGSTLGTEAFF.

The CDR3 DNA follows: TGCGCCAGCCGACTCCTCCTTAGCGGTTTAAGCACAGATACGCAGTATTTT. Residues: CASRLLLSGLSTDTQYF. V gene TRBV4-1 combines with J gene TRBJ2-3, with D perhaps TRBD2 (6 bases). This CDR3 is 17 amino acids long. V was shortened by 8 bases and J by 0 bases, with 21 bases between the two germline ends. Germline V gene data show CDR1 as MGHRA and CDR2 as YSYEKL.

The CDR3 DNA is TGTGCCAGCAGCAAAGCGCGCCGCGGACAGGGGGTCCACGAGCAGTACTTC. Encoded protein: CASSKARRGQGVHEQYF. The gene calls are TRBV21-1 and TRBJ2-7; the table's D call TRBD1 went unverified against the DNA. TRBV21-1 is described as a pseudogene. CDR3 size: 17 residues.

This rearrangement joins TRBV19 to TRBJ2-7; D not resolved. The V end was cut by 5 bases, the J end by 6 bases, with 8 bases between. Germline-derived CDR1 and CDR2 are LNHDA and SQIVND (reference sequence). CDR3 length: 11 amino acids. CDR3 sequence: CASSSNFEQYF. The CDR3 DNA reads as TGTGCCAGTAGTTCAAACTTCGAGCAGTACTTC.

This clone showed up just once. This CDR3 reads CSASLRDRGEKLFF. DNA for the CDR3: TGCAGTGCTAGTCTCCGGGACAGGGGAGAAAAACTGTTTTTT. J is TRBJ1-4 and V is TRBV20-1, with 10 bases aligning to TRBD1. The CDR3 is 14 residues long. Germline assignment: CDR1 DFQATT and CDR2 SNEGSKA (reference sequence). With V trimmed by 3 bases and J by 8 bases, 6 bases remained unmatched.

V is TRBV5-4 and J is TRBJ2-6, with D uncertain. The V gene's germline CDR1 is SGHNT and CDR2 YYREEE (reference sequence). This CDR3 has 15 residues. V was trimmed by 2 bases and J by 0 bases, leaving 6 bases between them. The DNA for the CDR3 is TGTGCCAGCAGCTTTTTAGTCTCTGGGGCCAACGTCCTGACTTTC. Its protein product is CASSFLVSGANVLTF. The variable domain in full, with the rest retrieved from reference TRBV5-4 and TRBJ2-6, is ETGVTQSPTHLIKTRGQQVTLRCSSQSGHNTVSWYQQALGQGPQFIFQYYREEENGRGNFPPRFSGLQFPNYSSELNVNALELDDSALYLCASSFLVSGANVLTFGAGSRLTVL.

The J gene is TRBJ2-3, the V gene TRBV24-1, with D possibly TRBD2 on 6 matching bases. The germline V and J ends were trimmed by 2 bases and 6 bases, with 14 bases remaining between them. The CDR3 consists of 15 residues. Germline CDR1 is KGHDR and CDR2 is SFDVKD. CDR3 DNA sequence: TGTGCCACCAGTGATTGGGACTCTAGTCCGGATACGCAGTATTTT. This translates into CATSDWDSSPDTQYF.

Many counts were recorded for this clone. The chain combines TRBV6-5 with TRBJ2-7; 14 bases map to TRBD2. The J segment lost 6 bases and the V segment lost 1 base, leaving 5 bases of the junction unmatched. This CDR3 is built from 16 residues. The germline V gene has CDR1 MNHEY and CDR2 SVGAGI. The CDR3 is CASSYLPTSGRAEQYF. The CDR3 DNA reads as TGTGCCAGCAGTTACTTGCCGACTAGCGGGAGGGCCGAGCAGTACTTC.

The chain combines TRBV7-9 with TRBJ2-4, with 8 bases identical to TRBD2. The CDR3 spans 19 residues. V was clipped by 5 bases and J by 1 base; unmatched bases: 16. The germline CDR1 and CDR2 sequences are SEHNR and FQNEAQ (reference sequence). In DNA, the CDR3 is TGTGCCAGCAGCCCCCCCTGGGGTAGCGGGAACACGGCCAAAAACATTCAGTACTTC. Translating gives CASSPPWGSGNTAKNIQYF.

V and J are TRBV28 and TRBJ2-7, with D maybe TRBD2 (5 bases). The CDR3 extends over 14 amino acids. CDR1 and CDR2 from the germline V gene are MDHEN and SYDVKM. V lost 1 base, J lost 1 base, and 8 bases lay in between. The CDR3 coding sequence is TGTGCCAGCAGTTTATATCTAGCTTCCTACGAGCAGTACTTC. Protein product: CASSLYLASYEQYF.

This chain joins TRBV5-1 and TRBJ2-7, with TRBD1 matching 9 bases. CDR1 and CDR2 from the germline V gene are SGHRS and YFSETQ. The V and J ends lost 5 bases and 5 bases, in that order; junction bases with no gene match: 8. There are 14 residues in the CDR3. In nucleotides, the CDR3 is TGCGCCAGCAGACCCGGGACAGGGAGAGACGAGCAGTACTTC. Its protein is CASRPGTGRDEQYF.

The CDR3 coding sequence is TGTGCCAGCAGCTCGCCACTCAGGGATGAGCAGTTCTTC. It encodes CASSSPLRDEQFF. The chain links TRBV7-9 to TRBJ2-1, with D perhaps matching TRBD1 (5 bases). V lost 4 bases, J lost 8 bases, and 12 bases lay in between. The CDR3 has 13 amino acids. Germline V lookup: CDR1 SEHNR, CDR2 FQNEAQ (reference sequence).

The chain carries TRBV13 and TRBJ2-1; a weak D match, TRBD2 (6 bases). CDR3 length: 17 amino acids. Per the germline V gene, CDR1 is PRHDT and CDR2 is FYEKMQ (reference sequence). The germline V and J ends were trimmed by 3 bases and 1 base, with 16 bases remaining between them. The CDR3: CASSFGEAGISYNEQFF. CDR3 nucleotide sequence: TGTGCCAGCAGCTTTGGGGAGGCGGGGATTTCCTACAATGAGCAGTTCTTC.

The chain recombines TRBV27 with TRBJ2-7, with 15 bases matching TRBD2. From germline, CDR1 is MNHEY and CDR2 SMNVEV (reference sequence). The CDR3 runs 17 residues. Germline trimming cut 4 bases from V and 7 bases from J; bases unmatched to any gene: 11. As DNA, the CDR3 is TGTGCCAGCAGTTATACGGGACTAGCGGGAGGACCATGGGAGCAGTACTTC. Amino acids: CASSYTGLAGGPWEQYF.

The rearrangement joins TRBV6-5 to TRBJ1-2; maybe TRBD1 (5 bases). Per the germline V gene, CDR1 is MNHEY and CDR2 is SVGAGI. This CDR3 spans 13 amino acids. The ends were cut back, 2 bases at V and 6 bases at J, with 10 bases in the middle. CDR3: CASSYGGGDGYTF. The CDR3 DNA sequence: TGTGCCAGCAGTTACGGCGGGGGTGATGGCTACACCTTC.